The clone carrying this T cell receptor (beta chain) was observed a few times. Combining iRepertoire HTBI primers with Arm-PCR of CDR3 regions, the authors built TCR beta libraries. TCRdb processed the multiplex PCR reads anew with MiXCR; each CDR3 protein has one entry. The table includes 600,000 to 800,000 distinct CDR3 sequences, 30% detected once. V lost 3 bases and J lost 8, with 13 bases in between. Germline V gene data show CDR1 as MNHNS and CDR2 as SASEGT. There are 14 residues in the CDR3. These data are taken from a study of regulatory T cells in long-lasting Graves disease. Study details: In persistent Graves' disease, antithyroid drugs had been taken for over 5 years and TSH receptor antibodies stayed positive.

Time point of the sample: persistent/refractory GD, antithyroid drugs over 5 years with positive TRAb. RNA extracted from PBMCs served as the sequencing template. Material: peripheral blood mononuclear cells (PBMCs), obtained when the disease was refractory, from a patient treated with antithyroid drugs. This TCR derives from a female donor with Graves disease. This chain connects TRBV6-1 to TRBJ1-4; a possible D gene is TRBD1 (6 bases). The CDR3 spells CASSDRGVGEKLFF. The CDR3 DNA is TGTGCCAGCAGTGATAGGGGGGTCGGGGAAAAACTGTTTTTT.